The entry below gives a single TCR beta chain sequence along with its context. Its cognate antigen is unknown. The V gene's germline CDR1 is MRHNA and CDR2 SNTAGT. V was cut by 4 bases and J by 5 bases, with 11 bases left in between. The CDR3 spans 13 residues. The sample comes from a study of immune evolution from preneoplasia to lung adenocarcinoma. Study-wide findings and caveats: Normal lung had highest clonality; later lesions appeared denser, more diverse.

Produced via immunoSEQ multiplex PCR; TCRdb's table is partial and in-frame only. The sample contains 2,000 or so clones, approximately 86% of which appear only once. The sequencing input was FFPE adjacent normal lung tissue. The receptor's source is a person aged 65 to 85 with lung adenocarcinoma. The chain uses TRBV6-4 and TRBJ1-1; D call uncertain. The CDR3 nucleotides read TGTGCCAGCAGTGTTTCACAGCAAACTGAAGCTTTCTTT. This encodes CASSVSQQTEAFF.